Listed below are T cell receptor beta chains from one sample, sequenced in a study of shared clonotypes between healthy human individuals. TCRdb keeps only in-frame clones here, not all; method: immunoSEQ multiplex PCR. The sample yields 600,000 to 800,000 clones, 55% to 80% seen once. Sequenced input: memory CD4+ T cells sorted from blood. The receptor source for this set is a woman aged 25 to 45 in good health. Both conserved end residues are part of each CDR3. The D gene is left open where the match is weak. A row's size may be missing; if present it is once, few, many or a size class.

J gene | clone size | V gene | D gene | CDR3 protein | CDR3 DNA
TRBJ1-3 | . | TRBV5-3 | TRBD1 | CARSTQGGTGAGNTIYF | TGTGCCAGAAGCACACAAGGAGGGACAGGGGCTGGAAACACCATATATTTT
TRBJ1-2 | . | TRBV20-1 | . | CSAKHGGYTF | TGCAGTGCCAAGCACGGTGGCTACACCTTC
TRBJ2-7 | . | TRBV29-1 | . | CSAGGRSYEQYF | TGCAGCGCTGGGGGACGCAGCTACGAGCAGTACTTC
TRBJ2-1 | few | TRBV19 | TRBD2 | CASRPLAGVGEQFF | TGTGCCAGTAGGCCACTAGCGGGAGTTGGTGAGCAGTTCTTC
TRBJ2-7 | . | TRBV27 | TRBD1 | CASSSPTGGAYEQYF | TGTGCCAGCAGTTCACCGACAGGGGGCGCCTACGAGCAGTACTTC
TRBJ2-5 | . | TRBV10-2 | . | CASRGEAVSETQYF | TGCGCCAGCAGAGGGGAGGCGGTCTCGGAGACCCAGTACTTC
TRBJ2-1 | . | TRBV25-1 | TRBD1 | CASSVGGAPRSYNEQFF | TGTGCCAGCAGTGTAGGGGGCGCACCGCGGTCCTACAATGAGCAGTTCTTC
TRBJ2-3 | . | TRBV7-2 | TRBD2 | CASSLAAGGGTDTQYF | TGTGCCAGCAGCTTAGCAGCGGGAGGGGGCACAGATACGCAGTATTTT
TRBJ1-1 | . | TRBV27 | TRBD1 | CASSRTGGGVTEAFF | TGTGCCAGCAGTCGGACAGGGGGCGGAGTCACTGAAGCTTTCTTT
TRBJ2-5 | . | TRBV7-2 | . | CASNTLGGPETQYF | TGTGCCAGCAACACGTTAGGAGGGCCAGAGACCCAGTACTTC
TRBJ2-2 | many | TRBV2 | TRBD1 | CASSESPGQGHTGELFF | TGTGCCAGCAGTGAGTCGCCGGGACAGGGTCACACCGGGGAGCTGTTTTTT
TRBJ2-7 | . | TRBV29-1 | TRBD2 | CSASGSGSYEQYF | TGCAGCGCCAGCGGGAGTGGATCCTACGAGCAGTACTTC
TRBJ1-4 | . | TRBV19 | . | CASSLTGTGVKLFF | TGTGCCAGTAGCCTCACAGGGACGGGGGTAAAACTGTTTTTT
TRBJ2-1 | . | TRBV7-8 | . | CASSLSRANEQFF | TGTGCCAGCAGCTTAAGCAGGGCCAATGAGCAGTTCTTC
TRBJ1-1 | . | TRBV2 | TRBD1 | CASSVRQGGNLRNTEAFF | TGTGCCAGCAGTGTAAGACAGGGGGGGAATTTAAGGAACACTGAAGCTTTCTTT
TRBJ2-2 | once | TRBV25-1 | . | CASSDLTANTGELFF | TGTGCCAGCAGTGACCTCACCGCGAACACCGGGGAGCTGTTTTTT
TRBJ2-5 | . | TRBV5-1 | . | CASGQGPSPLQETQYF | TGCGCCAGCGGTCAAGGCCCTAGTCCCCTCCAAGAGACCCAGTACTTC
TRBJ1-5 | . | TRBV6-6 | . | CASSYVGGNQPQHF | TGTGCCAGCAGTTACGTCGGTGGCAATCAGCCCCAGCATTTT
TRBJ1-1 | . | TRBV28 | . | CASNPTKNTEAFF | TGTGCCAGCAACCCAACAAAAAACACTGAAGCTTTCTTT
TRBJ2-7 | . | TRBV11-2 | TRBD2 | CASSPGLAGYNSYEQYF | TGTGCCAGCAGCCCCGGACTAGCGGGATACAATTCCTACGAGCAGTACTTC
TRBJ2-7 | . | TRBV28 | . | CASSFLLSGYTYEQYF | TGTGCCAGCAGTTTCCTGTTGAGCGGTTATACCTACGAGCAGTACTTC
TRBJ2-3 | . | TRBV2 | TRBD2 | CASSSLGGDTQYF | TGTGCCAGCAGTTCACTGGGGGGGGATACGCAGTATTTT
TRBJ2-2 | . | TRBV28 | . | CACRGSTGELFF | TGTGCATGCCGCGGGTCTACCGGGGAGCTGTTTTTT
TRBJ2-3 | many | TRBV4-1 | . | CASSQASRNTDTQYF | TGCGCCAGCAGCCAAGCTTCGCGGAACACAGATACGCAGTATTTT
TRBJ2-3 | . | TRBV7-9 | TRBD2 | CASRRLAGVTDTQYF | TGTGCCAGCAGACGACTAGCGGGTGTCACAGATACGCAGTATTTT
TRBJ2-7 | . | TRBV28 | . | CASSFPASAYGGYEQYF | TGTGCCAGCAGTTTCCCGGCTAGCGCCTATGGGGGCTACGAGCAGTACTTC
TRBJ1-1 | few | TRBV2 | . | CASSEVEGEAFF | TGTGCCAGCAGTGAGGTAGAAGGTGAAGCTTTCTTT
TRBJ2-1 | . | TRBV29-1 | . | CSGLPSSYNEQFF | TGCAGCGGCTTGCCAAGCTCCTACAATGAGCAGTTCTTC
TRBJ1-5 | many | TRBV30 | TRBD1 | CAWRGTGSHQPQHF | TGTGCCTGGAGGGGGACAGGGAGTCATCAGCCCCAGCATTTT
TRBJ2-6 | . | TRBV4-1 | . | CASSPGRSSGANVLTF | TGCGCCAGCAGCCCCGGAAGGAGCTCTGGGGCCAACGTCCTGACTTTC
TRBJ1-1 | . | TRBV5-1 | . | CASSFIGSGGTEAFF | TGCGCCAGCAGCTTTATAGGTTCCGGGGGCACTGAAGCTTTCTTT
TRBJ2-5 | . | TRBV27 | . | CASRTRPQETQYF | TGTGCCAGCAGAACCCGACCTCAAGAGACCCAGTACTTC
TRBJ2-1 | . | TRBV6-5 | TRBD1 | CASRSTGAWQFF | TGTGCCAGCAGATCTACAGGGGCCTGGCAGTTCTTC